The sequence of this T cell receptor beta chain was determined in a study of regulatory dendritic cells for organ transplantation. Study observations and caveats: Regulatory dendritic cells appeared to expand memory CD8+ clones less than mature ones.

The sample holds one count of this clone. Its antigen is not identified. Trimming at V came to 2 bases and at J to 0 bases, leaving 13 bases not matched to a gene. The CDR3 length is 20 residues. The germline CDR1 and CDR2 sequences are SGHTA and FQGTGA. FACS sorted CD4+ or CD8+ T cells into CD45RA+ naive and CD45RO+ memory. Repertoires were generated with immunoSEQ multiplex PCR, while TCRdb's copy carries only in-frame clones and drops some. The sample consists of 30,000 to 40,000 clones, roughly nine tenths of them appearing once. The sample consisted of naive CD4+ T cells from blood. Subset indicated: CD45RA+ naive T cells. The chain joins TRBV7-3 to TRBJ2-6; 7 positions match TRBD1. The sequence was collected from a human donor in good health. The DNA of the CDR3 is TGTGCCAGCAGCTTAGCCCCTCGACAGGGCCCACTCTCTGGGGCCAACGTCCTGACTTTC. It is translated as CASSLAPRQGPLSGANVLTF.